These 9 T cell receptor beta chains were sequenced from one sample in a study of blood T cell repertoires in COVID-19. Profiled with immunoSEQ multiplex PCR; TCRdb holds only in-frame clones, not every one. The sample includes about 190,000 clones, 65% to 80% of them seen just once. Specimen: peripheral blood. These receptors all stem from a man aged 45-65 years who had recovered from COVID-19.

J is TRBJ2-7 and V is TRBV11-3; D remains ambiguous. The ends were cut back, 2 bases at V and 4 bases at J, with 15 bases in the middle. The length of the CDR3 is 15 residues. The germline CDR1 and CDR2 sequences are SGHNT and YENEEA. The CDR3 region has the DNA TGTGCCAGCAGCTTATACTCGGGTGAAGTGTACGAGCAGTACTTC. It translates to CASSLYSGEVYEQYF.

The rearrangement links TRBV14 to TRBJ2-7, with 14 bases fitting TRBD2. Germline assignment: CDR1 SGHDN and CDR2 FVKESK. V lost 5 bases to trimming and J lost 5 bases; unmatched junction nucleotides: 5. The CDR3 is 15 amino acids. The CDR3 spells CASSWGLAGADEQYF. The CDR3 DNA is TGTGCCAGCAGCTGGGGACTAGCGGGAGCTGACGAGCAGTACTTC. The full variable domain, rest sourced from reference TRBV14 and TRBJ2-7, is EAGVTQFPSHSVIEKGQTVTLRCDPISGHDNLYWYRRVMGKEIKFLLHFVKESKQDESGMPNNRFLAERTGGTYSTLKVQPAELEDSGVYFCASSWGLAGADEQYFGPGTRLTVT.

V and J are TRBV7-3 and TRBJ1-1, with D unresolved. The CDR3 runs to 14 residues. Germline-derived CDR1 and CDR2 are SGHTA and FQGTGA. V was trimmed by 0 bases and J by 6 bases, leaving 11 bases between them. DNA of the CDR3: TGTGCCAGCAGCTTAACCGGGTTTGGGTCTGAAGCTTTCTTT. Its translation is CASSLTGFGSEAFF.

This clone was recorded at least ten times. The gene calls are TRBV6-2 or TRBV6-3 and TRBJ2-1, with D perhaps matching TRBD2 (6 bases). Germline values: CDR1 MNHEY, CDR2 SVGEGT. The CDR3 covers 12 residues. V lost 3 bases and J lost 8, with 8 bases in between. CDR3 region: CASSYIADEQFF. The CDR3 DNA reads TGTGCCAGCAGTTATATAGCGGATGAGCAGTTCTTC.

The V gene is TRBV9, the J gene TRBJ2-1; 7 nucleotides agree with TRBD2. The CDR3 covers 16 residues. Germline CDR1 is SGDLS and CDR2 is YYNGEE. V lost 0 bases and J lost 6; bases outside the gene matches: 9. CDR3 sequence reads: CASSVAGLAEPNEQFF. In DNA, the CDR3 is TGTGCCAGCAGCGTAGCCGGCCTAGCGGAGCCCAATGAGCAGTTCTTC.

This clone was seen a few times. V and J are TRBV27 and TRBJ1-4; D may be TRBD1 (5 bases). Germline V gene lookup returns CDR1 MNHEY and CDR2 SMNVEV (reference sequence). Trimming cost V 4 bases and J 4 bases, with 19 bases left between them. The CDR3 is made up of 17 amino acids. DNA for the CDR3: TGTGCCAGCAGTTCAAATCTAGGGGCCCGGAATAATGAAAAACTGTTTTTT. It translates to CASSSNLGARNNEKLFF.

This clone has just a few counts. CDR3 DNA: TGTGCCAGCAGCTTGGTTTATACAGTCCTCTCCTACAATGAGCAGTTCTTC. Residues: CASSLVYTVLSYNEQFF. This chain joins TRBV5-8 and TRBJ2-1; the D is unclear. The CDR3 totals 17 residues. Trimming removed 0 bases from V and 0 bases from J, with 13 bases in between. Germline CDR1 and CDR2: SGHTS and YDEGEE.

This clone showed up just a few times. V is TRBV19 and J is TRBJ2-5, with a weak D call TRBD2 (6 bases). The CDR3 length is 15 residues. Per the germline V gene, CDR1 is LNHDA and CDR2 is SQIVND (reference sequence). Trimming took off 2 bases at V and 5 bases at J, with 15 bases between the two ends. CDR3 sequence reads: CASSIRAHRGETQYF. The CDR3 DNA reads as TGTGCCAGTAGTATAAGGGCCCATCGGGGGGAGACCCAGTACTTC.

The chain carries TRBV19 and TRBJ2-3; TRBD2 is a possible D gene (6 bases). CDR3 length equals 13 residues. V lost 6 bases and J 6 bases, leaving 13 bases between the germline ends. Per the germline V gene, CDR1 is LNHDA and CDR2 is SQIVND (reference sequence). For the CDR3, the DNA is TGTGCCAGTAGGGCGGGATTTGGGGATACGCAGTATTTT. Protein: CASRAGFGDTQYF.